This T cell receptor (beta chain) was documented in a study of blood T cells in healthy people across ages. Through a sample-barcoded 5' primer and a J-beta primer mix, a second PCR was run for roughly 7 to 11 cycles. TCRdb analysed the 5' RACE reads with MiXCR anew, one entry per CDR3 protein. The sample includes 700,000 to 1,000,000 distinct CDR3 sequences, under 45% of them seen just once. Germline trimming cut 8 bases from V and 1 base from J; bases unmatched to any gene: 1. Looked up from germline, CDR1 is SEHNR and CDR2 is FQNEAQ (reference sequence). The CDR3 runs to 14 residues. The sequence was collected from a man aged 55 to 70 in good health. This chain joins TRBV7-9 and TRBJ2-5, with 13 bases that match TRBD2. Sequencing used blood. CDR3 bases: TGTGCCAGCGGGACTAGCGGGGTCCAAGAGACCCAGTACTTC. Encoded protein: CASGTSGVQETQYF. The variable domain in full, with the rest retrieved from reference TRBV7-9 and TRBJ2-5, is DTGVSQNPRHKITKRGQNVTFRCDPISEHNRLYWYRQTLGQGPEFLTYFQNEAQLEKSRLLSDRFSAERPKGSFSTLEIQRTEQGDSAMYLCASGTSGVQETQYFGPGTRLLVL.